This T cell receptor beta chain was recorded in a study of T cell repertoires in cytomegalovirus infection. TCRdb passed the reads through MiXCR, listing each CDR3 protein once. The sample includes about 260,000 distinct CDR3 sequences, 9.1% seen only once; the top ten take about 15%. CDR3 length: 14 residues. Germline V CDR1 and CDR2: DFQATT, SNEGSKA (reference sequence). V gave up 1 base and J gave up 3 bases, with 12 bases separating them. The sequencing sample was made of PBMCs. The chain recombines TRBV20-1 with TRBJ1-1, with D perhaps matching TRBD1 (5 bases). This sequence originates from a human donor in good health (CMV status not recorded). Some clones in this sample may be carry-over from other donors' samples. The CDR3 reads CSARVGQDDTEAFF. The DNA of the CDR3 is TGCAGTGCTAGAGTAGGACAAGATGACACTGAAGCTTTCTTT.